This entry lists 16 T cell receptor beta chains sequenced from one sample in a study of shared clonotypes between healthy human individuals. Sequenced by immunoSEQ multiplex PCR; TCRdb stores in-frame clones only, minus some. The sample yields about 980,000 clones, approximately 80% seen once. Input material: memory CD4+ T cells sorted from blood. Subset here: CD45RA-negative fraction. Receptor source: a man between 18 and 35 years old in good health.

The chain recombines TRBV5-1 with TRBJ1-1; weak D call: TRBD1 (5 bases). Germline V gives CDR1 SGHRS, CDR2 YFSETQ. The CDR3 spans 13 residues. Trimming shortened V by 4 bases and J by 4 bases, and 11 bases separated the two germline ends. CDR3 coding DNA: TGCGCCAGCAGCGCCGCAGGGACCACTGAAGCTTTCTTT. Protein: CASSAAGTTEAFF.

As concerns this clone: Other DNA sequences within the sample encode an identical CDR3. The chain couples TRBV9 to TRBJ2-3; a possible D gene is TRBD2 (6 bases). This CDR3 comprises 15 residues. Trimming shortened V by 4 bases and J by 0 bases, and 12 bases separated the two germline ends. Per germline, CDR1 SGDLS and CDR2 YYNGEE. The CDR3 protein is CASSPWAGSTDTQYF. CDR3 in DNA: TGTGCCAGCAGCCCCTGGGCGGGAAGCACAGATACGCAGTATTTT.

The CDR3, as DNA: TGTGCCAGCAGTTTCCGAGGGAAAGGGCTAGCGGGGGGGCGTTTGGTCACCGGGGAGCTGTTTTTT. This sequence encodes CASSFRGKGLAGGRLVTGELFF. The J gene is TRBJ2-2, the V gene TRBV27, with 12 bases lining up with TRBD2. Germline V CDR1 and CDR2: MNHEY, SMNVEV (reference sequence). V was clipped by 3 bases and J by 4 bases; unmatched bases: 21. CDR3 length equals 22 residues.

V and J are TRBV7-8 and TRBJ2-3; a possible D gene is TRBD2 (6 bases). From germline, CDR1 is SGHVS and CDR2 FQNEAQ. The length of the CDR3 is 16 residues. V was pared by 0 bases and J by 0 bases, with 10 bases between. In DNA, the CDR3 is TGTGCCAGCAGCTTAGCGGGCGGGATAAGCACAGATACGCAGTATTTT. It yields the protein CASSLAGGISTDTQYF.

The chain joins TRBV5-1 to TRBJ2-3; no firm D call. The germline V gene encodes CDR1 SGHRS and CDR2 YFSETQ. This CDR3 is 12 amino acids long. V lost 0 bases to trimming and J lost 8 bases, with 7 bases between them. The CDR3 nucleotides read TGCGCCAGCAGCTTGGACAGAGGTACGCAGTATTTT. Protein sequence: CASSLDRGTQYF.

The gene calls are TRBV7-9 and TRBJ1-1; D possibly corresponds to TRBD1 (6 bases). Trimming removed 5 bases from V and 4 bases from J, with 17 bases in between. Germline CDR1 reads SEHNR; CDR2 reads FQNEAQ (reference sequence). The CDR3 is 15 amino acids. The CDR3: CASSPRQAYSTEAFF. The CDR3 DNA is TGTGCCAGCAGCCCTAGACAGGCCTATTCCACTGAAGCTTTCTTT.

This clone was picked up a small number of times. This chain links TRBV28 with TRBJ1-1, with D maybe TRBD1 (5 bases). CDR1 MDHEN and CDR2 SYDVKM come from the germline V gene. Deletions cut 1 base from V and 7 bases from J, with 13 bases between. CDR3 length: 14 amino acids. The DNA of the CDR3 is TGTGCCAGCAGTTTATCGGGGGTGTTGGGTGAAGCTTTCTTT. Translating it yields CASSLSGVLGEAFF.

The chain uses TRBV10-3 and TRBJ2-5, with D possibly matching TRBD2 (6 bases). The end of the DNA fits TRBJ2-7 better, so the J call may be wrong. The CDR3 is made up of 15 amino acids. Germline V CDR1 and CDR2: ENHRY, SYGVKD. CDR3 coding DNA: TGTGCCATCAGTGTCTCAGGGTGGGGGGTTTACGAGCAGTACTTC. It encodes CAISVSGWGVYEQYF.

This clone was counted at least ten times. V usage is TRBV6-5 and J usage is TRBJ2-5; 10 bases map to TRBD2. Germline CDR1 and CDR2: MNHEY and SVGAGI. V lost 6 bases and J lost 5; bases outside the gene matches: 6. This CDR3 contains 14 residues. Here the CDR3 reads CASRPGLASETQYF. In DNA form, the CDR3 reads TGTGCCAGCAGGCCGGGACTAGCGTCTGAGACCCAGTACTTC.

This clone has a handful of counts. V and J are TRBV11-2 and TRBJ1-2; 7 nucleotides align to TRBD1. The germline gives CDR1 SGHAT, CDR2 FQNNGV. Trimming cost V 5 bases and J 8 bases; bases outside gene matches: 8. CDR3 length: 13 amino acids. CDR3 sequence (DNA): TGTGCCAGCAGCCCCTCCGGGACAGTGGGCTACACCTTC. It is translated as CASSPSGTVGYTF.

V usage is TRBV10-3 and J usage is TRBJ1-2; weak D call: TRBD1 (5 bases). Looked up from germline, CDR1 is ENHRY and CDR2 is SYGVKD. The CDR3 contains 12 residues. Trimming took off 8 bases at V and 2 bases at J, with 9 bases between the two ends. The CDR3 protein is CAIGGGNYGYTF. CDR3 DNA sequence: TGTGCCATCGGTGGGGGGAACTATGGCTACACCTTC.

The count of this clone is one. CDR3 nucleotide sequence: TGCGCCAGCAGTTACACAGGGGAAATCGGGGAGCTGTTTTTT. Its translation: CASSYTGEIGELFF. The V call is TRBV5-1, the J call TRBJ2-2; 7 nucleotides agree with TRBD1. This CDR3 region has 14 residues. V gave up 5 bases and J gave up 7 bases; unmatched junction bases: 8. Germline lookup yields CDR1 SGHRS and CDR2 YFSETQ.

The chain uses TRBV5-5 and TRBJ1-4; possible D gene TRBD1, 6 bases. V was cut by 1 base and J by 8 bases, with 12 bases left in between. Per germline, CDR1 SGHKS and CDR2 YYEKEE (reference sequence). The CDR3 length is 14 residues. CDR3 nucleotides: TGTGCCAGCAGCTTGCGTCGAACAGGGGAAAAACTGTTTTTT. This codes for CASSLRRTGEKLFF. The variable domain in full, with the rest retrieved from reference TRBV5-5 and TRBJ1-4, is DAGVTQSPTHLIKTRGQQVTLRCSPISGHKSVSWYQQVLGQGPQFIFQYYEKEERGRGNFPDRFSARQFPNYSSELNVNALLLGDSALYLCASSLRRTGEKLFFGSGTQLSVL.

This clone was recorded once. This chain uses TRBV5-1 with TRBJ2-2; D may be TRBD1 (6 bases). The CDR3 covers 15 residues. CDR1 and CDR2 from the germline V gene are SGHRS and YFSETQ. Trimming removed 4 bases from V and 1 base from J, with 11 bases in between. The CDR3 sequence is CASSDTTGNTGELFF. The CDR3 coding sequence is TGCGCCAGCAGCGATACGACAGGGAACACCGGGGAGCTGTTTTTT. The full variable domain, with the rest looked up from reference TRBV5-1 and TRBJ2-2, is KAGVTQTPRYLIKTRGQQVTLSCSPISGHRSVSWYQQTPGQGLQFLFEYFSETQRNKGNFPGRFSGRQFSNSRSEMNVSTLELGDSALYLCASSDTTGNTGELFFGEGSRLTVL.

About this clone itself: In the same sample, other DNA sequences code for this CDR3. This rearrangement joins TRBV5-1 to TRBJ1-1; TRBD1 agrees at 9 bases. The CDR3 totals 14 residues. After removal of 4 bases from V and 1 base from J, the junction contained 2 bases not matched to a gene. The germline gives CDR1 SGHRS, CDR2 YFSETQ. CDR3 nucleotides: TGCGCCAGCAGCCGGGACAGGGCGAACACTGAAGCTTTCTTT. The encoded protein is CASSRDRANTEAFF.

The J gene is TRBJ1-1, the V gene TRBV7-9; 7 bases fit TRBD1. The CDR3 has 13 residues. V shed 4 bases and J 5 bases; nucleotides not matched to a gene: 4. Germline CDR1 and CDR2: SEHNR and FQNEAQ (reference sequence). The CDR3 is CASSSTGITEAFF. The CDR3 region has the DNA TGTGCCAGCAGCTCGACAGGGATTACTGAAGCTTTCTTT.